These 23 T cell receptor beta chains originate from one sample sequenced in a study of CD8 T cells in Susac syndrome. The RNA, about 0.45 to 1 ug, was put through reverse transcription using random hexamers. MiXCR, applied by TCRdb to the immunoSEQ multiplex PCR reads, yields one record per CDR3 protein. The table shows about 190,000 distinct CDR3 sequences, with roughly 92% occurring only once. The sequenced material came from CD4+ T cells from PBMCs. Every receptor here comes from a human donor in good health.

The V call is TRBV7-2, the J call TRBJ2-5; D not certain. V was shortened by 0 bases and J by 2 bases, with 10 bases between the two germline ends. The CDR3 is made up of 15 amino acids. In germline, CDR1 is SGHTA, CDR2 FQGNSA. The CDR3 loop is CASSLARSLQETQYF. CDR3 in DNA: TGTGCCAGCAGCTTAGCGCGGAGTTTGCAAGAGACCCAGTACTTC.

The V and J genes are TRBV5-4 and TRBJ2-3, with 8 bases fitting TRBD2. V was clipped by 3 bases and J by 4 bases; unmatched bases: 13. CDR1 is SGHNT, CDR2 YYREEE, per germline (reference sequence). The CDR3 sequence is 17 residues long. The CDR3 sequence: CASSSRRGRGASDTQYF. CDR3 sequence (DNA): TGTGCCAGCAGCTCTCGGCGGGGGCGGGGGGCGTCAGATACGCAGTATTTT.

The chain joins TRBV5-1 to TRBJ1-5, with TRBD1 matching over 12 bases. CDR1 is SGHRS and CDR2 is YFSETQ in the germline V gene. Losses at the gene ends were 3 bases for V and 4 bases for J; bases not matched to a gene: 2. The CDR3 is 15 amino acids. CDR3 nucleotide sequence: TGCGCCAGCAGCTGGGGACAGGGGGCTAATCAGCCCCAGCATTTT. This encodes CASSWGQGANQPQHF.

The chain employs TRBV6-2 or TRBV6-3 and TRBJ2-5, with D possibly being TRBD1 or TRBD2 (6 bases each). V dropped 6 bases and J dropped 9 bases, with 14 bases sitting between them. Germline loops: CDR1 MNHEY, CDR2 SVGEGT. The CDR3 sequence is 12 residues long. The CDR3 bases are TGTGCCAGCAGACCCAAGGGGGGTGCCCAGTACTTC. Amino acids: CASRPKGGAQYF.

The chain combines TRBV4-3 with TRBJ2-3; D may be TRBD1 (6 bases). V lost 0 bases to trimming and J lost 1 base, with 8 bases between them. CDR1 is LGHNA, CDR2 YSLEER, per germline. CDR3 length equals 15 residues. CDR3 sequence reads: CASSQDGGGTDTQYF. In DNA, the CDR3 is TGCGCCAGCAGCCAAGATGGGGGCGGCACAGATACGCAGTATTTT.

The chain joins TRBV12-2 to TRBJ1-3. TRBV12-2 is given as a pseudogene. CDR3 length: 16 residues. The DNA of the CDR3 is TGTGCAAGTCGCTTAGGGGCAGCTGGGTCTGGAAACACCATATATTTT. Residues: CASRLGAAGSGNTIYF.

CDR3 DNA: TGTGCCAGCAGCTTACTGATGGTTCGACAGCCCCAGCATTTT. It specifies CASSLLMVRQPQHF. The rearrangement links TRBV7-2 to TRBJ1-5; D is undetermined. CDR1 and CDR2 (germline): SGHTA, FQGNSA. The CDR3 length is 14 residues. The V end lost 2 bases, the J end lost 7 bases, and 12 bases lay between the germline ends. Using reference TRBV7-2 and TRBJ1-5 for the parts outside the CDR3, the full variable domain is GAGVSQSPSNKVTEKGKDVELRCDPISGHTALYWYRQSLGQGLEFLIYFQGNSAPDKSGLPSDRFSAERTGGSVSTLTIQRTQQEDSAVYLCASSLLMVRQPQHFGDGTRLSIL.

V and J are TRBV12-3 or TRBV12-4 and TRBJ1-6, with unresolved D. Deletions cut 7 bases from V and 2 bases from J, with 12 bases between. The CDR3 extends over 15 amino acids. DNA of the CDR3: TGTGCCAGCACCCTGTCGGTCCCCTATAATTCACCCCTCCACTTT. Translating it yields CASTLSVPYNSPLHF.

The chain combines TRBV4-1 with TRBJ2-3; 13 bases agree with TRBD2. The CDR3 is made up of 20 amino acids. J lost 0 bases, V lost 0 bases, and 9 bases had no gene match. Germline V gene sequence: CDR1 MGHRA, CDR2 YSYEKL. The CDR3 reads CASSQDIGLAGASSTDTQYF. For the CDR3, the DNA is TGCGCCAGCAGCCAAGACATCGGACTAGCGGGGGCATCTAGCACAGATACGCAGTATTTT.

The V call is TRBV18, the J call TRBJ2-7; 10 nucleotides line up with TRBD1. Germline V gene sequence: CDR1 KGHSH, CDR2 LQKENI. The CDR3 spans 14 residues. J gave up 5 bases and V 1 base, and 2 bases lay outside the gene matches. This CDR3 reads CASSPRQGANEQYV. The DNA of the CDR3 is TGTGCCAGCTCACCACGACAGGGGGCGAACGAGCAGTACGTC.

The chain joins TRBV5-1 to TRBJ1-1; D not resolved. Germline CDR1 SGHRS, CDR2 YFSETQ. The V and J ends lost 6 bases and 5 bases respectively, with 14 bases between them. This CDR3 has 13 amino acids. CDR3 region: CASTISRGTEAFF. The CDR3 nucleotides read TGCGCCAGCACCATTTCCCGGGGTACTGAAGCTTTCTTT.

This clonotype turned up a few times. This chain connects TRBV11-2 to TRBJ2-7; weak D call: TRBD1 (6 bases). Trimming left V 1 base short and J 0 bases short, with 7 bases between. In germline, CDR1 is SGHAT, CDR2 FQNNGV. The CDR3 loop spans 14 amino acids. Written as DNA, the CDR3 is TGTGCCAGCAGCTTAGGACAGGCCTCCTACGAGCAGTACGTC. This codes for CASSLGQASYEQYV.

V is TRBV29-1 and J is TRBJ2-3; D not certain. CDR1 is SQVTM, CDR2 ANQGSEA, per germline. The V and J ends lost 6 bases and 0 bases respectively, with 4 bases between them. This CDR3 is built from 11 residues. The CDR3, as DNA: TGCAGCGTCCTTAGCACAGATACGCAGTATTTT. Its protein product is CSVLSTDTQYF.

J is TRBJ1-1 and V is TRBV12-3 or TRBV12-4; a possible D gene is TRBD1 (5 bases). V lost 6 bases, J lost 4 bases, and 27 bases lay in between. This CDR3 is built from 18 residues. As DNA, the CDR3 is TGTGCCAGCAGCGAAATTGACTTTGGGGGATCTTGGCGCACTGAAGCTTTCTTT. Translation gives CASSEIDFGGSWRTEAFF.

This chain joins TRBV7-2 and TRBJ2-5; possibly TRBD2 for D (6 bases). The CDR3 runs 14 residues. Germline lookup yields CDR1 SGHTA and CDR2 FQGNSA. The V end lost 6 bases, the J end lost 8 bases, and 19 bases lay between the germline ends. CDR3 DNA: TGTGCCAGCAGTTCAAAAGGACGGGAGAGAACCCAGTACTTC. This encodes CASSSKGRERTQYF.

The rearrangement joins TRBV12-3 or TRBV12-4 to TRBJ1-1; no firm D call. V lost 2 bases, J lost 1 base, and 17 bases lay in between. The CDR3 is 17 amino acids. This CDR3 reads CASSLIRFGRTNTEAFF. The CDR3 DNA reads TGTGCCAGCAGTTTAATTAGATTTGGTCGTACGAACACTGAAGCTTTCTTT.

This chain connects TRBV12-3 or TRBV12-4 to TRBJ2-3; D gene uncertain. V was shortened by 1 base and J by 5 bases, with 10 bases between the two germline ends. There are 14 residues in the CDR3. CDR3 loop: CASSLETPGDTQYF. The CDR3 region has the DNA TGTGCCAGCAGTTTAGAGACTCCTGGAGATACGCAGTATTTT.

The rearrangement uses TRBV7-2 and TRBJ1-4; D is undetermined. Trimming removed 6 bases at V and 0 bases at J, with 11 bases between. Germline CDR1 SGHTA, CDR2 FQGNSA. The CDR3 covers 15 residues. The chain's CDR3 is CASSERVATNEKLFF. In nucleotides, the CDR3 is TGTGCCAGCAGTGAAAGGGTTGCAACTAATGAAAAACTGTTTTTT.

The sample holds a few counts of this clonotype. The chain recombines TRBV11-2 with TRBJ2-2; D is unclear. Trimming removed 0 bases from V and 2 bases from J, with 7 bases in between. CDR3 length: 15 residues. Germline V gives CDR1 SGHAT, CDR2 FQNNGV. CDR3 bases: TGTGCCAGCAGCTTAGATCAGGTTAACACCGGGGAGCTGTTTTTT. It yields the protein CASSLDQVNTGELFF.

The chain has TRBV30 and TRBJ1-1, with D possibly being TRBD1 (6 bases). The length of the CDR3 is 13 residues. The germline V and J ends were trimmed by 4 bases and 6 bases, with 15 bases remaining between them. Germline-derived CDR1 and CDR2 are GTSNPN and SVGIG (reference sequence). DNA of the CDR3: TGTGCCTGGAACAGGGTTTTGGAGGCTGAAGCTTTCTTT. Its translation: CAWNRVLEAEAFF.

Here the CDR3 reads CASSKGQANTEAFF. For the CDR3, the DNA is TGCGCCAGCAGCAAGGGACAGGCTAACACTGAAGCTTTCTTT. The chain joins TRBV4-3 to TRBJ1-1; TRBD1 matches at 8 bases. The CDR3 has 14 residues. Germline V lookup: CDR1 LGHNA, CDR2 YSLEER. J gave up 2 bases and V 5 bases, and 4 bases lay outside the gene matches.

The V and J genes are TRBV27 and TRBJ1-2; D not certain. V lost 1 base and J 7 bases, leaving 13 bases between the germline ends. The CDR3 totals 14 residues. The germline gives CDR1 MNHEY, CDR2 SMNVEV (reference sequence). Written as DNA, the CDR3 is TGTGCCAGCAGTTTATGGGAGGGAGGTGGTGGCTACACCTTC. Translation: CASSLWEGGGGYTF.

The chain carries TRBV5-1 and TRBJ2-1; D not certain. Germline lookup yields CDR1 SGHRS and CDR2 YFSETQ. This CDR3 has 12 amino acids. V dropped 2 bases and J dropped 6 bases, with 6 bases sitting between them. CDR3 sequence reads: CASSFHTNEQFF. The DNA for the CDR3 is TGCGCCAGCAGCTTCCACACCAATGAGCAGTTCTTC.